These 10 T cell receptor beta chains were all obtained from the same sample, sequenced in a study of cytomegalovirus exposure and HLA in healthy donors (dated by TCRdb to the late 2010s). Preparation of the library involved the immunoSEQ multiplex PCR assay. A mixture of 60 forward primers for TCR Vbeta segments and 13 reverse primers for TCR Jbeta segments was used in the multiplex PCR. In its TCRdb copy, this immuneACCESS table keeps in-frame sequences only and misses some clones. Where compared with another copy, unresolved V genes explain less than half of these, and the others have no known cause. This sample's table carries around 150,000 clones. The ten largest clones take up about 2.2% of the sample. The specimen was PBMCs. The receptor set was obtained from a man aged 25 to 45 in good health and CMV-seronegative.

The CDR3 region has the DNA TGCGCCAGCAGCTTGCGCGCGGCGGGTGCCACTGAAGCTTTCTTT. Its translation is CASSLRAAGATEAFF. The chain combines TRBV5-1 with TRBJ1-1; D is undetermined. This CDR3 contains 15 residues. Germline CDR1 SGHRS, CDR2 YFSETQ. Between the trimmed V and J ends, which lost 1 base and 4 bases, there was a span of 14 bases.

The CDR3 nucleotides are TGTGCCAGCAGTTTAGAATGGGGAGGCTATGGCTACACCTTC. Protein sequence: CASSLEWGGYGYTF. This chain uses TRBV27 with TRBJ1-2; D is unresolved. The V and J ends lost 2 bases and 4 bases respectively, with 11 bases between them. Germline CDR1 and CDR2: MNHEY and SMNVEV (reference sequence). CDR3 length equals 14 residues.

Remarks on this clone: Other nucleotide sequences in the sample specify the same CDR3. The J gene is TRBJ2-3, the V gene TRBV19; D perhaps matches TRBD2 (6 bases). V was clipped by 3 bases and J by 6 bases, with 7 bases between them. The CDR3 extends over 12 amino acids. CDR1 and CDR2 (germline): LNHDA, SQIVND (reference sequence). DNA for the CDR3: TGTGCCAGTAGTATTGGGGGGGATACGCAGTATTTT. Its protein product is CASSIGGDTQYF.

The rearrangement links TRBV5-1 to TRBJ2-1, with 9 bases identical to TRBD1. V was clipped by 6 bases and J by 7 bases; unmatched bases: 8. CDR3 length equals 14 residues. Germline loops: CDR1 SGHRS, CDR2 YFSETQ. CDR3 DNA: TGCGCCAGCAACGGACAGGGGATCATGAATGAGCAGTTCTTC. Amino acids: CASNGQGIMNEQFF.

V usage is TRBV6-1 and J usage is TRBJ1-1; no firm D call. V gave up 2 bases and J gave up 7 bases, with 14 bases separating them. The V gene's germline CDR1 is MNHNS and CDR2 SASEGT. The CDR3 consists of 14 residues. CDR3 sequence reads: CASSEPSYQLEAFF. CDR3 nucleotide sequence: TGTGCCAGCAGTGAACCCTCGTACCAACTTGAAGCTTTCTTT.

The chain is built from TRBV7-2 and TRBJ2-7; D might be TRBD2 (5 bases). The V end was cut by 5 bases, the J end by 2 bases, with 16 bases between. CDR1 and CDR2 from the germline V gene are SGHTA and FQGNSA. There are 15 residues in the CDR3. The CDR3 protein is CASSPSSGYTYEQYF. CDR3 sequence (DNA): TGTGCCAGCAGCCCCAGCAGCGGCTATACCTACGAGCAGTACTTC.

The chain couples TRBV12-1 to TRBJ1-5; TRBD1, the D gene given by the table, was not confirmed from the DNA. TRBV12-1 is annotated as a pseudogene. The CDR3 length is 16 residues. CDR3 loop: CASSPLTGGGNQPQHF. The DNA for the CDR3 is TGTGCCAGCAGCCCCTTGACAGGCGGTGGCAATCAGCCCCAGCATTTT.

The chain links TRBV21-1 to TRBJ1-1; the D segment call TRBD1 is taken from the table without a DNA check. TRBV21-1 is an annotated pseudogene. The CDR3 loop spans 15 amino acids. Here the CDR3 reads CASSEYRGKYTEAFF. As DNA, the CDR3 is TGTGCCAGCAGCGAATACAGGGGGAAGTACACTGAAGCTTTCTTT.

V usage is TRBV7-7 and J usage is TRBJ2-2; 10 bases fit TRBD2. The J segment lost 5 bases and the V segment lost 1 base, leaving 1 base of the junction unmatched. There are 15 residues in the CDR3. The germline CDR1 and CDR2 sequences are SSHAT and FNYEAQ (reference sequence). CDR3 protein: CASSLGAGGTGELFF. CDR3 nucleotide sequence: TGTGCCAGCAGCTTAGGAGCGGGAGGGACCGGGGAGCTGTTTTTT.

The J gene is TRBJ2-7, the V gene TRBV6-5; D is undetermined. There are 13 residues in the CDR3. Trimming removed 0 bases from V and 7 bases from J, with 10 bases in between. CDR1 MNHEY and CDR2 SVGAGI come from the germline V gene. The CDR3 is CASSYSRVREQYF. The CDR3 DNA follows: TGTGCCAGCAGTTACTCTCGGGTTCGGGAGCAGTACTTC.